This paragraph covers one T cell receptor (beta chain) sequence. Some clones are missing from TCRdb's copy, which holds only in-frame ones; the method was immunoSEQ multiplex PCR. The sample holds 70,000 to 95,000 clones, around 90% seen once. These data are taken from a study of OX40 agonist ivuxolimab in advanced cancers. This CDR3 comprises 14 residues. From germline, CDR1 is LNHDA and CDR2 SQIVND (reference sequence). The V end lost 5 bases, the J end lost 0 bases, and 8 bases lay between the germline ends. V and J are TRBV19 and TRBJ1-3; D ambiguous. The source is an adult with an advanced solid tumor such as melanoma, head and neck, liver or kidney cancer. The source was CD4+ or CD8+ T cells sorted from blood, collected in a trial of the OX40 agonist ivuxolimab. The chain's CDR3 is CASSSGSSGNTIYF. DNA of the CDR3: TGTGCCAGTAGTTCCGGCAGCTCTGGAAACACCATATATTTT.